These T cell receptor beta chains were read from a single sample in a study of Ad26.COV2.S vaccination and SARS-CoV-2 variants. The protocol was immunoSEQ multiplex PCR, while the TCRdb copy is restricted to in-frame clones and leaves out a portion. The sample contains about 240,000 clones, 88% of which appear only once. The sample in question was peripheral blood, obtained in a trial of Ad26.COV2.S vaccine versus placebo. The receptors here all came from a person between 18 and 60 years old who received the Ad26.COV2.S COVID-19 vaccine or a placebo. Both conserved end residues are part of each CDR3. The order of the fields is V gene, J gene, clone size, CDR3 protein. Size values are once, few and many counts, or a class for expanded clones, and some rows have none.

V gene: TRBV28; J gene: TRBJ1-1; clone size: .; CDR3 protein: CASSPQQVLGAFF
V gene: TRBV2; J gene: TRBJ1-1; clone size: .; CDR3 protein: CASTRPGWNTEAFF
V gene: TRBV5-1; J gene: TRBJ1-1; clone size: .; CDR3 protein: CASSLGQRLLDTEAFF
V gene: TRBV4-2; J gene: TRBJ2-7; clone size: many; CDR3 protein: CASSPRTSGSWYEQYF
V gene: TRBV2; J gene: TRBJ1-4; clone size: .; CDR3 protein: CASSVQAANEKLFF
V gene: TRBV4-2; J gene: TRBJ2-2; clone size: .; CDR3 protein: CASSQDSEAGGPNTGELFF
V gene: TRBV6-6; J gene: TRBJ1-2; clone size: few; CDR3 protein: CASSYSGGAVGYTF
V gene: TRBV4-1; J gene: TRBJ1-4; clone size: .; CDR3 protein: CASSNAGAHHFVATNEKLFF
V gene: TRBV27; J gene: TRBJ2-7; clone size: .; CDR3 protein: CASSYGISSYEQYF
V gene: TRBV6-1; J gene: TRBJ1-6; clone size: .; CDR3 protein: CASREGQGNNSPLHF
V gene: TRBV7-3; J gene: TRBJ2-5; clone size: few; CDR3 protein: CASSLTGTGQETQYF
V gene: TRBV5-1; J gene: TRBJ2-7; clone size: .; CDR3 protein: CASSMTGGFYEQYF
V gene: TRBV27; J gene: TRBJ2-1; clone size: .; CDR3 protein: CASSLQRGGYNEQFF
V gene: TRBV19; J gene: TRBJ2-7; clone size: .; CDR3 protein: CASSIGRQAGSYEQYF
V gene: TRBV18; J gene: TRBJ1-1; clone size: .; CDR3 protein: CASSPPEGGRAEAFF
V gene: TRBV7-3; J gene: TRBJ2-1; clone size: .; CDR3 protein: CASSLSAAGGTNEQFF
V gene: TRBV28; J gene: TRBJ1-1; clone size: once; CDR3 protein: CASSLLGREAFF
V gene: TRBV11-2; J gene: TRBJ1-2; clone size: .; CDR3 protein: CASSLGAELYYGYTF
V gene: TRBV4-2; J gene: TRBJ2-7; clone size: once; CDR3 protein: CASSQDRGLHYEQYF
V gene: TRBV30; J gene: TRBJ2-5; clone size: .; CDR3 protein: CAWSVQRLETQYF
V gene: TRBV19; J gene: TRBJ2-2; clone size: .; CDR3 protein: CASSKQGAQAGELFF
V gene: TRBV11-1; J gene: TRBJ2-5; clone size: .; CDR3 protein: CASSADIFQETQYF
V gene: TRBV14; J gene: TRBJ2-5; clone size: .; CDR3 protein: CASSQVLETQYF
V gene: TRBV28; J gene: TRBJ2-2; clone size: .; CDR3 protein: CASSLGPNTGELFF
V gene: TRBV9; J gene: TRBJ2-1; clone size: few; CDR3 protein: CASSVAASSGGPYNEQFF
V gene: TRBV3-1/TRBV3-2; J gene: TRBJ1-1; clone size: .; CDR3 protein: CASSDGDRNTEAFF
V gene: TRBV4-3; J gene: TRBJ2-2; clone size: few; CDR3 protein: CASSQGFTGELFF
V gene: TRBV6-5; J gene: TRBJ2-7; clone size: once; CDR3 protein: CASTSGQPIVEQYF
V gene: TRBV6-5; J gene: TRBJ2-7; clone size: .; CDR3 protein: CASSYSAMGAYEQYF
V gene: TRBV28; J gene: TRBJ2-7; clone size: .; CDR3 protein: CASMDYSSYEQYF
V gene: TRBV7-2; J gene: TRBJ1-1; clone size: .; CDR3 protein: CASRPSRGPEAFF
V gene: TRBV9; J gene: TRBJ2-6; clone size: .; CDR3 protein: CASSPGDLGPGANVLTF
V gene: TRBV11-1; J gene: TRBJ2-5; clone size: once; CDR3 protein: CASSLAFGTSGVKETQYF
V gene: TRBV5-6; J gene: TRBJ1-5; clone size: .; CDR3 protein: CASSLGLSNQPQHF
V gene: TRBV5-1; J gene: TRBJ1-2; clone size: .; CDR3 protein: CASTLQASDGYTF
V gene: TRBV5-6; J gene: TRBJ2-7; clone size: few; CDR3 protein: CASSLGTWQQNEQYF
V gene: TRBV27; J gene: TRBJ1-2; clone size: few; CDR3 protein: CASSLRQGFYGYTF
V gene: TRBV6-5; J gene: TRBJ2-1; clone size: .; CDR3 protein: CASGEGRAYRNEQFF
V gene: TRBV10-2; J gene: TRBJ2-1; clone size: .; CDR3 protein: CATKGGTEQFF
V gene: TRBV11-2; J gene: TRBJ1-3; clone size: .; CDR3 protein: CASSSDGRSGNTIYF
V gene: TRBV7-9; J gene: TRBJ2-1; clone size: .; CDR3 protein: CASSPPGAGGHNEQFF
V gene: TRBV18; J gene: TRBJ2-5; clone size: .; CDR3 protein: CASSPREKETQYF
V gene: TRBV11-2; J gene: TRBJ2-1; clone size: few; CDR3 protein: CASSPQFSGSPYNEQFF
V gene: TRBV12-3/TRBV12-4; J gene: TRBJ2-1; clone size: once; CDR3 protein: CASSLREAQEQFF
V gene: TRBV11-3; J gene: TRBJ2-7; clone size: once; CDR3 protein: CASSIGNVAEQYF
V gene: TRBV5-1; J gene: TRBJ2-7; clone size: .; CDR3 protein: CASSGQTYEQYF
V gene: TRBV7-2; J gene: TRBJ2-2; clone size: .; CDR3 protein: CASSQRTGPSGKYTGELFF
V gene: TRBV19; J gene: TRBJ1-1; clone size: once; CDR3 protein: CASTRRGVEEAFF
V gene: TRBV4-3; J gene: TRBJ2-7; clone size: few; CDR3 protein: CASSQGVVGSGYEQYF
V gene: TRBV2; J gene: TRBJ1-1; clone size: .; CDR3 protein: CASTPGPNTEAFF
V gene: TRBV5-1; J gene: TRBJ1-5; clone size: .; CDR3 protein: CASSLDSVSEPQHF
V gene: TRBV6-5; J gene: TRBJ2-5; clone size: .; CDR3 protein: CASSWAGQETQYF
V gene: TRBV4-3; J gene: TRBJ2-2; clone size: .; CDR3 protein: CASSQGDERAGELFF
V gene: TRBV19; J gene: TRBJ1-2; clone size: .; CDR3 protein: CASRGDVDYGYTF
V gene: TRBV30; J gene: TRBJ2-7; clone size: .; CDR3 protein: CAWSRLKYEQYF
V gene: TRBV24-1; J gene: TRBJ1-2; clone size: once; CDR3 protein: CATSTDRGLGYTF
V gene: TRBV13; J gene: TRBJ2-7; clone size: .; CDR3 protein: CASSNVQGSAGEQYF
V gene: TRBV6-6; J gene: TRBJ2-1; clone size: .; CDR3 protein: CASSYPYRSYNEQFF
V gene: TRBV18; J gene: TRBJ2-5; clone size: .; CDR3 protein: CASSPRTGRETQYF